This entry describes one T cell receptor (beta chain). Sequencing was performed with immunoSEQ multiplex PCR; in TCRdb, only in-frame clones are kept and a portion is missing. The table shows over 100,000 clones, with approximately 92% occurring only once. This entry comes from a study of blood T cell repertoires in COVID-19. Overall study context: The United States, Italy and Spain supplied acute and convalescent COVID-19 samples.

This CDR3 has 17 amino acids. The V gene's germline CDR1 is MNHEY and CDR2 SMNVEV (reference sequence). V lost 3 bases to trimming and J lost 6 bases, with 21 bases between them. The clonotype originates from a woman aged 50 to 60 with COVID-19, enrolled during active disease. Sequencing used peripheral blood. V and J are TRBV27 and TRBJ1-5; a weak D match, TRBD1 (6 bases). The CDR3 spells CASSFSRPVTGGQPQHF. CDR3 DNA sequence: TGTGCCAGCAGTTTTTCTCGGCCTGTGACAGGAGGTCAGCCCCAGCATTTT.